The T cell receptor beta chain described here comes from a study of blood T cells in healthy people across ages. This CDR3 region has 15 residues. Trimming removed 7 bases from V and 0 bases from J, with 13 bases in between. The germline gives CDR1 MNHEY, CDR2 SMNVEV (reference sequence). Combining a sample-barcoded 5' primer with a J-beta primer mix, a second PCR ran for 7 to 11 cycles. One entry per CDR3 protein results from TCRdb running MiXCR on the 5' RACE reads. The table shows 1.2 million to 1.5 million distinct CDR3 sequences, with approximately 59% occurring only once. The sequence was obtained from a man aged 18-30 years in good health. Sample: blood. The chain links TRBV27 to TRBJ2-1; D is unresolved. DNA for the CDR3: TGTGCCAGCACTTGGGGTCTGAGCTCCTACAATGAGCAGTTCTTC. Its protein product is CASTWGLSSYNEQFF.